This TCR beta chain was observed in a study of blood T cell repertoires in COVID-19. Study summary: Acute-phase and convalescent COVID-19 samples originated in the United States, Italy and Spain. Sources were T cells, B-cell-depleted T cells, or PBMCs; the material itself was cDNA or gDNA.

Per the study methods: How many nucleated cells were present was estimated from reference gene primer amplification. Clones were read by immunoSEQ multiplex PCR, and TCRdb kept only the in-frame ones, dropping some. Clonal size and the V and J genes are those of that table, whereas D and trimming came from the DNA. The data contain 60,000 to 85,000 clones, 80% of them singletons. Trimming took off 1 base at V and 0 bases at J, with 10 bases between the two ends. The CDR3 has 16 amino acids. Germline V CDR1 and CDR2: GTSNPN, SVGIG (reference sequence). The chain is built from TRBV30 and TRBJ1-6; no clear D gene. The sequencing input was peripheral blood. This clonotype was sampled from a human donor in a cohort sampled during active COVID-19. Written as DNA, the CDR3 is TGTGCCTGGAGTGATAAGTGGAGCTCCTATAATTCACCCCTCCACTTT. This codes for CAWSDKWSSYNSPLHF.